This TCR beta chain was sequenced in a study of spatial heterogeneity in lung cancer. Overall study context: Sequencing consistently turned up more beta-chain sequences than alpha-chain sequences.

This clonotype was counted at least ten times. Time point: sample taken at primary tumor resection. Donation came from roughly 72 patients with untreated early-stage non-small cell lung cancer. In each case, whole RNA from tumor, nontumor lung or frozen PBMC was sequenced unsorted. Between the trimmed V and J ends, which lost 6 bases and 6 bases, there was a span of 11 bases. This CDR3 has 12 residues. CDR1 is MNHEY and CDR2 is SVGAGI in the germline V gene. TCR cDNA molecules each carried a unique molecular identifier. TCRdb recomputed calls from the 5' RACE reads with MiXCR, one row per CDR3 protein. The sample carries roughly 7,800 distinct CDR3 sequences, around 15% recorded once.

The gene calls are TRBV6-5 and TRBJ1-2; no clear D gene. Source: normal lung tissue next to the tumor, taken at surgery. This receptor was identified in a male donor with early-stage non-small cell lung cancer. The CDR3, as DNA: TGTGCCAGCAGAGGGTCGGGGAATGGCTACACCTTC. Translating it yields CASRGSGNGYTF.